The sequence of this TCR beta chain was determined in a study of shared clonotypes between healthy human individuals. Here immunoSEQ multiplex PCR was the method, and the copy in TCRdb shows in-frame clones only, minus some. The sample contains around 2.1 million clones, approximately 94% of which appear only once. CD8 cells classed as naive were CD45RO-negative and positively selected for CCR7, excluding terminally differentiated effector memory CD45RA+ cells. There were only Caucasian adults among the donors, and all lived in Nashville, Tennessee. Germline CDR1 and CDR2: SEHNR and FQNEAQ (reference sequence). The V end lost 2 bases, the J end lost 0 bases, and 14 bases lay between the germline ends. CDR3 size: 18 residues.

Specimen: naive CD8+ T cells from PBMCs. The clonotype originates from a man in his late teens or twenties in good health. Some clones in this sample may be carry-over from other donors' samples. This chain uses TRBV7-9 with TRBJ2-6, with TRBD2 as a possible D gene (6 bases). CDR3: CASSLPTGGSSGANVLTF. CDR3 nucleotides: TGTGCCAGCAGCTTACCAACCGGGGGAAGCTCTGGGGCCAACGTCCTGACTTTC.